The 21 T cell receptor beta chains reported below all come from one sample, sequenced in a study of cytomegalovirus exposure and HLA in healthy donors. PCR used 60 Vbeta primers and 13 Jbeta primers. Using immunoSEQ multiplex PCR, the repertoire was profiled, and TCRdb retains in-frame clones only, with some absent. This sample has fewer than 120,000 clones, with less than 85% found just once. The sequenced sample consisted of PBMCs. Source of these receptors: a young man in good health and CMV-seropositive.

This sequence joins TRBV2 and TRBJ2-3, with 10 bases identical to TRBD2. J was trimmed by 1 base and V by 5 bases; bases with no gene match: 3. The CDR3 has 15 amino acids. Germline V gene sequence: CDR1 SNHLY, CDR2 FYNNEI. CDR3 residues: CASSFLAGGTDTQYF. CDR3 DNA sequence: TGTGCCAGCAGTTTCCTAGCGGGGGGCACAGATACGCAGTATTTT.

This clone was detected a few times. V gene TRBV7-9 combines with J gene TRBJ2-7, with D possibly TRBD1 on 6 matching bases. Germline V gives CDR1 SEHNR, CDR2 FQNEAQ (reference sequence). Trimming removed 6 bases from V and 0 bases from J, with 15 bases in between. This CDR3 is 15 amino acids long. The CDR3 protein is CASRRAGAGSYEQYF. The CDR3 DNA follows: TGTGCCAGCAGACGAGCAGGGGCAGGCTCCTACGAGCAGTACTTC. The full variable domain, completed using reference TRBV7-9 and TRBJ2-7, is DTGVSQNPRHKITKRGQNVTFRCDPISEHNRLYWYRQTLGQGPEFLTYFQNEAQLEKSRLLSDRFSAERPKGSFSTLEIQRTEQGDSAMYLCASRRAGAGSYEQYFGPGTRLTVT.

The rearrangement joins TRBV9 to TRBJ2-5; D perhaps matches TRBD1 (5 bases). Matching the DNA end better, TRBJ2-7 makes the J call doubtful. Germline lookup yields CDR1 SGDLS and CDR2 YYNGEE. This CDR3 has 14 amino acids. Here the CDR3 reads CASSVGPDTYEQYF. The CDR3 DNA sequence: TGTGCCAGCAGCGTAGGACCGGACACCTACGAGCAGTACTTC.

V and J are TRBV5-1 and TRBJ1-2; D remains unclear. This CDR3 region has 17 residues. Looked up from germline, CDR1 is SGHRS and CDR2 is YFSETQ. Trimming took 0 bases from V and 0 from J, leaving 15 bases between them. For the CDR3, the DNA is TGCGCCAGCAGCTTGGCCCCACGGCAGACTCCTAACTATGGCTACACCTTC. It is translated as CASSLAPRQTPNYGYTF.

V usage is TRBV9 and J usage is TRBJ1-6; perhaps TRBD1 as D (6 bases). The CDR3 contains 15 residues. Trimming cost V 3 bases and J 5 bases, with 12 bases left between them. The germline gives CDR1 SGDLS, CDR2 YYNGEE. The DNA of the CDR3 is TGTGCCAGCAGCGACTCAGACAGGCATAATTCACCCCTCCACTTT. This sequence encodes CASSDSDRHNSPLHF.

The chain has TRBV4-2 and TRBJ2-7, with 11 positions matching TRBD2. The CDR3 totals 16 residues. Germline CDR1 reads LGHNA; CDR2 reads YNFKEQ. V trimming: 0 bases; J trimming: 4 bases; junction bases outside the gene matches: 5. CDR3 sequence: CASSQEGTSGGYEQYF. As DNA, the CDR3 is TGTGCCAGCAGCCAAGAGGGTACTAGCGGGGGTTACGAGCAGTACTTC.

This rearrangement joins TRBV9 to TRBJ2-4, with 8 bases lining up with TRBD2. The CDR3 totals 15 residues. The germline V gene encodes CDR1 SGDLS and CDR2 YYNGEE. With V trimmed by 3 bases and J by 9 bases, 11 bases remained unmatched. The CDR3 region is CASSAPSGGDAIQYF. CDR3 nucleotides: TGTGCCAGCAGCGCCCCCTCGGGGGGGGACGCCATTCAGTACTTC.

This clone appeared a few times. The chain combines TRBV7-9 with TRBJ1-1, with TRBD1 as a possible D gene (6 bases). V was cut by 5 bases and J by 0 bases, with 19 bases left in between. CDR1 is SEHNR and CDR2 is FQNEAQ in the germline V gene (reference sequence). This CDR3 is 17 amino acids long. CDR3 region: CASSPIQGYGVNTEAFF. CDR3 bases: TGTGCCAGCAGCCCGATCCAGGGGTATGGAGTGAACACTGAAGCTTTCTTT.

The rearrangement joins TRBV10-1 to TRBJ2-7, with 8 nucleotides matching TRBD2. Per germline, CDR1 WNHNN and CDR2 SYGVQD (reference sequence). The trim removed 5 bases at V and 7 bases at J, leaving 7 bases unmatched. The CDR3 loop spans 13 amino acids. The CDR3 DNA reads TGCGCCAGCAGTCCGGGAGGGGGATGGGAGCAGTACTTC. Translation gives CASSPGGGWEQYF.

The chain joins TRBV10-3 to TRBJ2-3; 8 bases match TRBD2. CDR3 length: 15 amino acids. Unmatched junction bases numbered 8, after V lost 4 bases and J lost 5 bases. The germline gives CDR1 ENHRY, CDR2 SYGVKD. The CDR3 spells CAISVGRGAGDTQYF. Written as DNA, the CDR3 is TGTGCCATCAGTGTGGGGCGGGGGGCGGGAGATACGCAGTATTTT.

The chain links TRBV5-1 to TRBJ2-1, with 10 bases that match TRBD2. The V gene's germline CDR1 is SGHRS and CDR2 YFSETQ. V shed 2 bases, J shed 4 bases, and the junction held 3 bases outside the gene matches. This CDR3 has 15 amino acids. The CDR3 DNA reads TGCGCCAGCAGCTTTAGCGGGGGGCCGTACAATGAGCAGTTCTTC. Its translation: CASSFSGGPYNEQFF.

J is TRBJ1-2 and V is TRBV15, with D perhaps TRBD1 (6 bases). The CDR3 is made up of 13 amino acids. V was shortened by 8 bases and J by 0 bases, with 10 bases between the two germline ends. Germline CDR1 reads LNHNV; CDR2 reads YYDKDF (reference sequence). CDR3 residues: CATAGGTNYGYTF. The CDR3 DNA follows: TGTGCCACCGCGGGGGGCACTAACTATGGCTACACCTTC.

The chain carries TRBV5-1 and TRBJ1-6; tentative D call: TRBD1 (5 bases). The germline V and J ends were trimmed by 6 bases and 4 bases, with 11 bases remaining between them. Germline V lookup: CDR1 SGHRS, CDR2 YFSETQ. The CDR3 spans 14 residues. The CDR3 spells CASTWEGYNSPLHF. Written as DNA, the CDR3 is TGCGCCAGCACCTGGGAGGGGTATAATTCACCCCTCCACTTT. Using reference TRBV5-1 and TRBJ1-6 for the parts outside the CDR3, the full variable domain is KAGVTQTPRYLIKTRGQQVTLSCSPISGHRSVSWYQQTPGQGLQFLFEYFSETQRNKGNFPGRFSGRQFSNSRSEMNVSTLELGDSALYLCASTWEGYNSPLHFGNGTRLTVT.

The chain is built from TRBV7-9 and TRBJ1-1; 9 bases line up with TRBD1. This CDR3 spans 14 amino acids. Germline V gene lookup returns CDR1 SEHNR and CDR2 FQNEAQ (reference sequence). The ends lost 5 bases at V and 5 bases at J; junction bases unmatched: 6. For the CDR3, the DNA is TGTGCCAGCAGCGAAACAGGGGGCGGTACTGAAGCTTTCTTT. Protein sequence: CASSETGGGTEAFF.

The rearrangement uses TRBV30 and TRBJ2-7; TRBD1 matches at 8 bases. This CDR3 is 14 amino acids long. Germline V gives CDR1 GTSNPN, CDR2 SVGIG (reference sequence). J lost 3 bases, V lost 2 bases, and 6 bases had no gene match. The CDR3, as DNA: TGTGCCTGGAGTCCAGGGACAGGTTACTACGAGCAGTACTTC. Translation gives CAWSPGTGYYEQYF.

This clone was found a few times. J is TRBJ1-2 and V is TRBV6-4, with D maybe TRBD1 (5 bases). The CDR3 has 21 residues. The V gene lost 2 bases and the J gene lost 2 bases, with 30 bases spanning the gap. Germline lookup yields CDR1 MRHNA and CDR2 SNTAGT. As DNA, the CDR3 is TGTGCCAGCAGTGACCTCCCAAGGGCGCGGGGGAATTCTCGACTCAACTATGGCTACACCTTC. Translation: CASSDLPRARGNSRLNYGYTF.

As DNA, the CDR3 is TGTGCCATCAGTGGGGGCGGGGGCATGAGCTCCTACAATGAGCAGTTCTTC. Its protein is CAISGGGGMSSYNEQFF. The chain is built from TRBV10-3 and TRBJ2-1, with D maybe TRBD2 (7 bases). The CDR3 consists of 17 residues. Germline V gene data show CDR1 as ENHRY and CDR2 as SYGVKD. With 4 bases removed from V and 0 bases from J, the gap between germline ends came to 16 bases.

This chain uses TRBV25-1 with TRBJ1-2; 7 nucleotides match TRBD1. The length of the CDR3 is 15 residues. J lost 5 bases, V lost 2 bases, and 8 bases had no gene match. Germline loops: CDR1 MGHDK, CDR2 SYGVNS. The chain's CDR3 is CASSEGQARRYGYTF. The CDR3 nucleotides read TGTGCCAGCAGTGAAGGACAGGCCCGACGGTATGGCTACACCTTC.

Only a few counts were recorded for this clone. This rearrangement joins TRBV5-1 to TRBJ2-3; TRBD1 matches 9 bases. CDR3 size: 14 residues. Germline-derived CDR1 and CDR2 are SGHRS and YFSETQ. J was trimmed by 8 bases and V by 4 bases; bases with no gene match: 8. DNA for the CDR3: TGCGCCAGCAGCAATTCGACAGGGGGACTTACGCAGTATTTT. Residues: CASSNSTGGLTQYF.

The J gene is TRBJ2-7, the V gene TRBV27, with D tentatively TRBD1 (8 bases). Trimming pared 5 bases from V and 3 bases from J, leaving 14 bases between. In germline, CDR1 is MNHEY, CDR2 SMNVEV (reference sequence). This CDR3 is 14 amino acids long. The CDR3 DNA is TGTGCCAGCAGTCTAGCGGACAGGGTCTACGAGCAGTACTTC. Translated, it gives CASSLADRVYEQYF.

V gene TRBV5-1 combines with J gene TRBJ2-2; 12 bases map to TRBD2. The germline V gene has CDR1 SGHRS and CDR2 YFSETQ. The CDR3 covers 15 residues. J gave up 5 bases and V 4 bases, and 3 bases lay outside the gene matches. DNA for the CDR3: TGCGCCAGCAGCCTAACTAGCGGGGGGACCGGGGAGCTGTTTTTT. Encoded protein: CASSLTSGGTGELFF.